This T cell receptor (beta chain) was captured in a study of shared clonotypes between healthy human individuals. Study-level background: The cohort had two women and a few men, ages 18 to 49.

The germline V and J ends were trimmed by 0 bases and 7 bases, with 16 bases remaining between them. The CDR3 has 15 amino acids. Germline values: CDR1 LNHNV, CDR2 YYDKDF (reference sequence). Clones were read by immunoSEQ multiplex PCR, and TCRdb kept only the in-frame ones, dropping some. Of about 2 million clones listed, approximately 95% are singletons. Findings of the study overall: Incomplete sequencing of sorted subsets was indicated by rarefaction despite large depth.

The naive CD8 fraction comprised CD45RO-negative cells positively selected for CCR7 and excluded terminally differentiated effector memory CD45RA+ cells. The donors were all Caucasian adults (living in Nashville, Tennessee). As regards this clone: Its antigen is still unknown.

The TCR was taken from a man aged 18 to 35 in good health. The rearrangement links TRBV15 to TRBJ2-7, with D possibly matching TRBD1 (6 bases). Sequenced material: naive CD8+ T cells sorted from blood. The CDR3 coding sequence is TGTGCCACCAGCAGAGACAGGGGACCCTCTAGGGAGCAGTACTTC. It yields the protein CATSRDRGPSREQYF. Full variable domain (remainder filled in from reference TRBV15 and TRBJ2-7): DAMVIQNPRYQVTQFGKPVTLSCSQTLNHNVMYWYQQKSSQAPKLLFHYYDKDFNNEADTPDNFQSRRPNTSFCFLDIRSPGLGDTAMYLCATSRDRGPSREQYFGPGTRLTVT.